This TCR beta chain was sequenced in a study of CD4 T cell repertoires in COVID-19. A single count supports this clone. The antigen is undetermined. Clones were sequenced by immunoSEQ multiplex PCR, and TCRdb holds only the in-frame ones, with some missing. The table records about 24,000 clones, more than 85% of them present only once. The length of the CDR3 is 15 residues. V shed 6 bases and J 4 bases; nucleotides not matched to a gene: 10. Germline V gives CDR1 MNHEY, CDR2 SVGAGI. Study conclusions and caveats: Several top expanded SARS-CoV-2-reactive clonotypes were shared by two or three memory subsets.

No culture step preceded sequencing of the ex vivo isolated memory T cells. The chain has TRBV6-5 and TRBJ2-5; TRBD1 agrees at 8 bases. The sample here was circulating follicular helper CD4+ T cells (cTfh) from blood, taken before the COVID-19 pandemic. The receptor was derived from a human donor who had COVID-19. The CDR3 loop reads CASRPRRTGRETQYF. The CDR3 DNA reads TGTGCCAGCAGACCAAGGAGGACAGGGAGAGAGACCCAGTACTTC.